This entry lists 12 T cell receptor beta chains sequenced from one sample in a study of cytotoxic CD8 clonotypes in ibrutinib-treated CLL. Sequencing used immunoSEQ multiplex PCR; TCRdb keeps in-frame clones, though not all of them. The repertoire includes about 92,000 clones, 70% to 80% of them detected once, and 20% to 25% sits in the top ten. This sample comprised PBMCs, obtained after 24 months of ibrutinib treatment. These receptors all come from a human donor with chronic lymphocytic leukemia.

The rearrangement joins TRBV11-3 to TRBJ2-3; TRBD2 matches at 10 bases. CDR3 length: 17 amino acids. V was pared by 0 bases and J by 1 base, with 4 bases of the junction left unmatched. Germline CDR1 SGHNT, CDR2 YENEEA. CDR3 sequence: CASSLDLAGDGTDTQYF. The CDR3 DNA is TGTGCCAGCAGCTTAGATCTAGCGGGAGACGGCACAGATACGCAGTATTTT. The complete variable domain, with remaining parts taken from reference TRBV11-3 and TRBJ2-3, reads EAGVVQSPRYKIIEKKQPVAFWCNPISGHNTLYWYLQNLGQGPELLIRYENEEAVDDSQLPKDRFSAERLKGVDSTLKIQPAELGDSAVYLCASSLDLAGDGTDTQYFGPGTRLTVL.

The CDR3 region is CAWSVPTGTNSPLHF. The CDR3, as DNA: TGTGCCTGGAGTGTACCGACAGGAACGAATTCACCCCTCCACTTT. The rearrangement links TRBV30 to TRBJ1-6; a weak D match, TRBD1 (6 bases). This CDR3 has 15 amino acids. V was pared by 0 bases and J by 7 bases, with 13 bases between. The germline V gene encodes CDR1 GTSNPN and CDR2 SVGIG (reference sequence). The entire variable domain, with the rest obtained from reference TRBV30 and TRBJ1-6, is as follows: SQTIHQWPATLVQPVGSPLSLECTVEGTSNPNLYWYRQAAGRGLQLLFYSVGIGQISSEVPQNLSASRPQDRQFILSSKKLLLSDSGFYLCAWSVPTGTNSPLHFGNGTRLTVT.

This clone has a count of ten or more. CDR3 DNA sequence: TGCGCCAGCAGCCAAGAGGACGGGGAGCTGTTTTTT. Protein product: CASSQEDGELFF. The chain employs TRBV4-1 and TRBJ2-2; D is unclear. Germline CDR1 is MGHRA and CDR2 is YSYEKL. CDR3 length equals 12 residues. V was shortened by 0 bases and J by 7 bases, with 3 bases between the two germline ends.

Comments on this clone: At one of its ends the junction is not consistent with the germline gene, which may arise from a read error. This chain links TRBV11-1 with TRBJ2-3; the match to TRBD2 covers 11 bases. Germline loops: CDR1 SGHAT, CDR2 FQDESV (reference sequence). This CDR3 has 11 residues. The chain's CDR3 is CASSLAGGPSF. In nucleotides, the CDR3 is TGTGCCAGCAGTTTAGCGGGAGGGCCGTCTTTT.

V gene TRBV7-2 combines with J gene TRBJ2-7; D may be TRBD2 (6 bases). CDR3 length: 15 amino acids. Per germline, CDR1 SGHTA and CDR2 FQGNSA. V was trimmed by 4 bases and J by 1 base, leaving 14 bases between them. The DNA for the CDR3 is TGTGCCAGCAGCTCCCCGGTTGCGGGGTCCTACGAGCAGTACTTC. Translating gives CASSSPVAGSYEQYF.

The rearrangement links TRBV4-1 to TRBJ2-1, with D perhaps assigned TRBD1 or TRBD2 (6 bases each). Germline CDR1 and CDR2: MGHRA and YSYEKL. With 2 bases removed from V and 2 bases from J, the gap between germline ends came to 19 bases. The CDR3 is 18 amino acids. CDR3 sequence reads: CASSQTRGGRSTYNEQFF. The DNA of the CDR3 is TGCGCCAGCAGCCAAACCAGAGGGGGGAGGTCAACCTACAATGAGCAGTTCTTC.

For this clone: The junction shows a germline mismatch at one end, possibly a read error. The CDR3 DNA sequence: TGTGCCAGCAGCGTAGCGGTTTACTCCTACGAGCAGTACTTC. Translated: CASSVAVYSYEQYF. The rearrangement uses TRBV7-2 and TRBJ2-7, with D tentatively TRBD2 (6 bases). This CDR3 has 14 residues. Looked up from germline, CDR1 is SGHTA and CDR2 is FQGNSA.

This clone showed up just once. This chain connects TRBV18 to TRBJ2-7, with no clear D. V was cut by 2 bases and J by 1 base, with 3 bases left in between. Germline V gives CDR1 KGHSH, CDR2 LQKENI. CDR3 length equals 12 residues. CDR3 in amino acids: CASSPESYEQYF. DNA for the CDR3: TGTGCCAGCTCACCAGAATCCTACGAGCAGTACTTC.

This rearrangement joins TRBV27 to TRBJ2-7, with TRBD1 matching over 7 bases. The germline V gene has CDR1 MNHEY and CDR2 SMNVEV (reference sequence). V gave up 5 bases and J gave up 0 bases; unmatched junction bases: 13. The CDR3 consists of 17 residues. As DNA, the CDR3 is TGTGCCAGCAGTGTCCACACAGGGGCCCTGAGCTCCTACGAGCAGTACTTC. It encodes CASSVHTGALSSYEQYF.

The V call is TRBV2, the J call TRBJ2-5; a weak D match, TRBD2 (6 bases). CDR1 is SNHLY, CDR2 FYNNEI, per germline. V shed 4 bases and J shed 5 bases, with 11 bases lying between them. This CDR3 region has 13 residues. The CDR3 sequence: CASSVTSRETQYF. CDR3 nucleotides: TGTGCCAGCAGTGTAACTAGCCGGGAGACCCAGTACTTC. Full variable domain (rest looked up from reference TRBV2 and TRBJ2-5): EPEVTQTPSHQVTQMGQEVILRCVPISNHLYFYWYRQILGQKVEFLVSFYNNEISEKSEIFDDQFSVERPDGSNFTLKIRSTKLEDSAMYFCASSVTSRETQYFGPGTRLLVL.

This sequence joins TRBV5-1 and TRBJ1-2; tentative D call: TRBD1 (6 bases). The CDR3 runs 13 residues. Germline V CDR1 and CDR2: SGHRS, YFSETQ. The germline V and J ends were trimmed by 4 bases and 4 bases, with 11 bases remaining between them. CDR3 nucleotide sequence: TGCGCCAGCAGCGGAACAGGGCCCTATGGCTACACCTTC. Translating gives CASSGTGPYGYTF.

This clone rates as medium-sized. This rearrangement joins TRBV7-6 to TRBJ2-7; possibly TRBD1 for D (5 bases). V gave up 5 bases and J gave up 6 bases, with 17 bases separating them. Germline CDR1 SGHVS, CDR2 FNYEAQ. The CDR3 covers 14 residues. This CDR3 reads CASSAGWSGAEQYF. The CDR3 DNA reads TGTGCCAGCAGCGCAGGGTGGTCGGGTGCCGAGCAGTACTTC.